These 14 T cell receptor beta chains came from one sample sequenced in a study of radiotherapy plus CTLA-4 blockade in lung cancer. Clones were sequenced by immunoSEQ multiplex PCR, and TCRdb holds only the in-frame ones, with some missing. The repertoire holds about 95,000 clones, with roughly four fifths as singletons. The sample here was peripheral blood, taken from a patient treated with radiotherapy plus ipilimumab. The receptor set was obtained from a human donor with non-small cell lung cancer who had a partial response to radiotherapy plus ipilimumab.

This chain uses TRBV7-3 with TRBJ1-1; 9 nucleotides agree with TRBD1. V trimming: 3 bases; J trimming: 6 bases; junction bases outside the gene matches: 5. The germline V gene has CDR1 SGHTA and CDR2 FQGTGA. CDR3 length: 14 amino acids. CDR3 sequence: CASSFTGGAAEAFF. CDR3 in DNA: TGTGCCAGCAGCTTCACAGGGGGCGCGGCTGAAGCTTTCTTT.

This chain uses TRBV28 with TRBJ1-2; a weak D match, TRBD1 (5 bases). Germline CDR1 and CDR2: MDHEN and SYDVKM. This CDR3 spans 15 amino acids. V lost 8 bases to trimming and J lost 5 bases, with 21 bases between them. This CDR3 reads CASRVGSGLVYGYTF. DNA for the CDR3: TGTGCCAGCCGTGTCGGGTCAGGGCTGGTTTATGGCTACACCTTC.

The chain links TRBV11-2 to TRBJ2-7; 9 bases align to TRBD1. Germline CDR1 is SGHAT and CDR2 is FQNNGV. The CDR3 covers 14 residues. V lost 5 bases, J lost 2 bases, and 4 bases stayed unmatched. Here the CDR3 reads CASSAWTGAYEQYF. CDR3 nucleotides: TGTGCCAGCAGCGCCTGGACAGGGGCCTACGAGCAGTACTTC.

As DNA, the CDR3 is TGTGCCATCAAAAACTCCGGGGACAACGGGGAGCTGTTTTTT. Protein sequence: CAIKNSGDNGELFF. The chain has TRBV10-3 and TRBJ2-2; D possibly corresponds to TRBD1 (6 bases). Germline V gives CDR1 ENHRY, CDR2 SYGVKD. Trimming removed 7 bases at V and 7 bases at J, with 16 bases between. The CDR3 length is 14 residues.

The chain carries TRBV30 and TRBJ2-2, with TRBD2 matching 16 bases. The V segment lost 3 bases and the J segment 7 bases; nucleotides outside the gene matches: 11. Germline CDR1 and CDR2: GTSNPN and SVGIG (reference sequence). This CDR3 spans 18 amino acids. CDR3 in amino acids: CAWRPLPGLAGGVGELFF. CDR3 nucleotides: TGTGCCTGGAGACCATTACCGGGACTAGCGGGAGGGGTCGGGGAGCTGTTTTTT.

V usage is TRBV28 and J usage is TRBJ1-5; 9 bases are shared with TRBD1. The V and J ends lost 4 bases and 4 bases, in that order; junction bases with no gene match: 5. This CDR3 comprises 15 residues. Germline V CDR1 and CDR2: MDHEN, SYDVKM. Written as DNA, the CDR3 is TGTGCCAGCAGTTCCCCGGGACAGGGTAATCAGCCCCAGCATTTT. This gives the protein CASSSPGQGNQPQHF.

About this clone: As the CDR3 is not closed by the conserved phenylalanine or tryptophan, this likely results from a read error. The chain couples TRBV20-1 to TRBJ1-2, with D unclear. The CDR3 runs 11 residues. Trimming took 7 bases from V and 4 from J, leaving 10 bases between them. The germline V gene encodes CDR1 DFQATT and CDR2 SNEGSKA (reference sequence). CDR3 sequence reads: CSGGVSYGYTL. The CDR3 DNA sequence: TGCAGTGGGGGAGTTAGCTATGGCTACACCCTC.

V is TRBV7-7 and J is TRBJ2-5; a weak D match, TRBD2 (5 bases). This CDR3 is built from 13 residues. Looked up from germline, CDR1 is SSHAT and CDR2 is FNYEAQ (reference sequence). With 1 base removed from V and 5 bases from J, the gap between germline ends came to 8 bases. The CDR3 here is CASSLDSGETQYF. The DNA for the CDR3 is TGTGCCAGCAGCTTAGATTCGGGGGAGACCCAGTACTTC.

The gene calls are TRBV11-2 and TRBJ1-1, with 7 nucleotides matching TRBD1. Losses at the gene ends were 1 base for V and 6 bases for J; bases not matched to a gene: 5. There are 14 residues in the CDR3. Germline-derived CDR1 and CDR2 are SGHAT and FQNNGV. The CDR3 bases are TGTGCCAGCAGCTTAGGGGACAGTAGGGCTGAAGCTTTCTTT. Translated: CASSLGDSRAEAFF.

The J gene is TRBJ2-5, the V gene TRBV28; D is perhaps TRBD2 (6 bases). Germline lookup yields CDR1 MDHEN and CDR2 SYDVKM. V lost 1 base to trimming and J lost 2 bases, with 14 bases between them. The CDR3 totals 16 residues. Written as DNA, the CDR3 is TGTGCCAGCAGTTTATCCTTCGGCGGGATACAAGAGACCCAGTACTTC. This gives the protein CASSLSFGGIQETQYF.

The V and J genes are TRBV7-9 and TRBJ2-4; 12 bases are a match to TRBD1. The CDR3 spans 14 residues. Germline V gene data show CDR1 as SEHNR and CDR2 as FQNEAQ (reference sequence). Trimming cost V 3 bases and J 8 bases; bases outside gene matches: 2. CDR3 in DNA: TGTGCCAGCAGCTTCCGGGACAGGGGGCACATTCAGTACTTC. Translating it yields CASSFRDRGHIQYF. Supplemented by reference TRBV7-9 and TRBJ2-4, the full variable domain reads DTGVSQNPRHKITKRGQNVTFRCDPISEHNRLYWYRQTLGQGPEFLTYFQNEAQLEKSRLLSDRFSAERPKGSFSTLEIQRTEQGDSAMYLCASSFRDRGHIQYFGAGTRLSVL.

This clone was recorded only once. The V gene is TRBV2, the J gene TRBJ1-2; D uncertain. The length of the CDR3 is 13 residues. The germline V and J ends were trimmed by 0 bases and 8 bases, with 10 bases remaining between them. CDR1 is SNHLY, CDR2 FYNNEI, per germline. The DNA of the CDR3 is TGTGCCAGCAGTGAAGCCCTACGCTCCGGCTACACCTTC. It codes for CASSEALRSGYTF. Full variable domain (remainder filled in from reference TRBV2 and TRBJ1-2): EPEVTQTPSHQVTQMGQEVILRCVPISNHLYFYWYRQILGQKVEFLVSFYNNEISEKSEIFDDQFSVERPDGSNFTLKIRSTKLEDSAMYFCASSEALRSGYTFGSGTRLTVV.

The V gene is TRBV29-1, the J gene TRBJ2-1, with 9 bases matching TRBD1. Germline lookup yields CDR1 SQVTM and CDR2 ANQGSEA. The CDR3 loop spans 15 amino acids. Trimming cost V 7 bases and J 8 bases; bases outside gene matches: 15. This chain's CDR3 is CSANAGGQGHDEQFF. CDR3 sequence (DNA): TGCAGCGCAAACGCCGGGGGACAGGGACACGATGAGCAGTTCTTC.

The V gene is TRBV7-2, the J gene TRBJ2-5; 9 bases are a match to TRBD1. This CDR3 is 15 amino acids long. The trim removed 4 bases at V and 11 bases at J, leaving 14 bases unmatched. Germline V CDR1 and CDR2: SGHTA, FQGNSA. CDR3 sequence (DNA): TGTGCCAGCAGCTCCCGGGACAGGGCGCTCGGTGGGCAGTACTTC. Its translation: CASSSRDRALGGQYF. The full variable domain, completed using reference TRBV7-2 and TRBJ2-5, is GAGVSQSPSNKVTEKGKDVELRCDPISGHTALYWYRQSLGQGLEFLIYFQGNSAPDKSGLPSDRFSAERTGGSVSTLTIQRTQQEDSAVYLCASSSRDRALGGQYFGPGTRLLVL.